Listed below are T cell receptor beta chains from one sample, sequenced in a study of blood T cell repertoires in COVID-19. Libraries were prepared by immunoSEQ multiplex PCR; TCRdb keeps only in-frame clonotypes and omits some of them. The sample holds about 38,000 clones, over 80% seen once. The sample was peripheral blood. The receptor source for this set is a human donor in a cohort sampled during active COVID-19. The CDR3 runs from the conserved cysteine through the conserved F or W. D genes are given only for firm matches. Some rows have no size entry. The others give once, few or many, or a class for an expanded clone.

v_call	clone_size	j_call	d_call	cdr3_aa	cdr3_nt
TRBV5-1	NA	TRBJ2-2	NA	CASSYVSHGELFF	TGCGCCAGCAGTTACGTCAGTCACGGGGAGCTGTTTTTT
TRBV27	few	TRBJ1-6	NA	CASSTTGYSPLHF	TGTGCCAGCAGTACTACAGGTTATTCACCCCTCCACTTT
TRBV5-4	NA	TRBJ2-2	NA	CASTDRNTGELFF	TGTGCCAGCACAGACAGAAACACCGGGGAGCTGTTTTTT
TRBV7-2	NA	TRBJ1-2	NA	CASSLESRGEVGYTF	TGTGCCAGCAGCTTAGAATCGCGGGGGGAGGTTGGCTACACCTTC
TRBV7-3	NA	TRBJ2-3	NA	CASSFGLSPSTDTQYF	TGTGCCAGCAGCTTCGGACTAAGCCCCAGCACAGATACGCAGTATTTT
TRBV11-3	NA	TRBJ2-1	NA	CASSLLYSGSSGNEQFF	TGTGCCAGCAGCTTACTTTATAGCGGATCGTCCGGGAATGAGCAGTTCTTC
TRBV27	NA	TRBJ2-2	TRBD1	CASSTGDTGELFF	TGTGCCAGCAGTACAGGGGACACCGGGGAGCTGTTTTTT
TRBV11-2	once	TRBJ2-1	TRBD2	CASSLDGGRTDEQFF	TGTGCCAGCAGCTTAGATGGCGGGAGAACCGATGAGCAGTTCTTC
TRBV3-1/TRBV3-2	NA	TRBJ2-1	TRBD2	CATGTSGGYSYNEQFF	TGTGCCACTGGGACTAGCGGGGGTTATTCCTACAATGAGCAGTTCTTC
TRBV5-1	NA	TRBJ2-3	TRBD2	CASSIGAGRTDTQYF	TGCGCCAGCAGTATAGGAGCGGGGCGCACAGATACGCAGTATTTT
TRBV27	NA	TRBJ1-2	NA	CASSSSAGDTNYGYTF	TGTGCCAGCAGTTCCAGCGCGGGAGACACTAACTATGGCTACACCTTC
TRBV30	NA	TRBJ1-2	NA	CAWRRGNVYGYTF	TGTGCCTGGAGACGGGGGAACGTCTATGGCTACACCTTC
TRBV7-8	NA	TRBJ1-5	TRBD1	CASSPRGQGGNQPQHF	TGTGCCAGCAGCCCCCGCGGACAGGGAGGCAATCAGCCCCAGCATTTT
TRBV28	NA	TRBJ2-3	TRBD2	CATLRTSEGTDTQYF	TGTGCCACTCTGAGAACTAGCGAGGGCACAGATACGCAGTATTTT
TRBV6-5	few	TRBJ1-2	NA	CATPGYTGAYGYTF	TGTGCCACCCCTGGCTATACAGGCGCATACGGCTACACCTTC
TRBV19	few	TRBJ2-1	TRBD1	CASSGTGYNEQFF	TGTGCCAGTAGTGGGACAGGGTACAATGAGCAGTTCTTC
TRBV30	NA	TRBJ2-7	TRBD2	CAWSFLAGGGDEQYF	TGTGCCTGGAGTTTTTTAGCGGGGGGCGGGGACGAGCAGTACTTC
TRBV28	NA	TRBJ1-3	TRBD1	CASSLDRASSGNTIYF	TGTGCCAGCAGTTTGGACAGGGCGAGCTCTGGAAACACCATATATTTT
TRBV19	NA	TRBJ1-3	NA	CASSTPVGAPSGNTIYF	TGTGCCAGTAGTACCCCGGTAGGAGCCCCCTCTGGAAACACCATATATTTT
TRBV19	few	TRBJ1-1	NA	CASSMQGFGTEAFF	TGTGCCAGTAGTATGCAGGGGTTCGGCACTGAAGCTTTCTTT
TRBV7-9	NA	TRBJ2-7	NA	CASSPDSQGNEQYF	TGTGCCAGCAGTCCGGACTCCCAGGGGAACGAGCAGTACTTC
TRBV5-4	NA	TRBJ2-5	NA	CASSLRGGETQYF	TGTGCCAGCAGCCTAAGGGGGGGAGAGACCCAGTACTTC
TRBV4-1	NA	TRBJ2-2	NA	CASRSRIGGTGELFF	TGCGCCAGCAGATCTCGGATCGGAGGAACCGGGGAGCTGTTTTTT
TRBV19	NA	TRBJ2-3	TRBD2	CASSILAGGTDTQYF	TGTGCCAGTAGTATATTAGCGGGGGGCACAGATACGCAGTATTTT
TRBV3-1/TRBV3-2	NA	TRBJ2-7	TRBD2	CASSRTSGGSYEQYF	TGTGCCAGCAGCCGGACTAGCGGGGGGAGCTACGAGCAGTACTTC
TRBV11-2	NA	TRBJ2-1	NA	CASSLDPGVGSSYNEQFF	TGTGCCAGCAGCTTAGATCCGGGAGTGGGAAGCTCCTACAATGAGCAGTTCTTC
TRBV7-9	NA	TRBJ2-2	NA	CASSLVGGTGELFF	TGTGCCAGCAGCTTAGTGGGGGGCACCGGGGAGCTGTTTTTT
TRBV6-5	NA	TRBJ2-1	TRBD2	CASSYSRAGVNEQFF	TGTGCCAGCAGTTACTCGAGAGCGGGGGTTAATGAGCAGTTCTTC
TRBV4-1	NA	TRBJ1-1	TRBD1	CASSQGQGARTEAFF	TGCGCCAGCAGCCAGGGACAGGGGGCGCGCACTGAAGCTTTCTTT
TRBV7-9	NA	TRBJ2-5	TRBD2	CASSTLSAGAQETQYF	TGTGCCAGCAGCACCCTCAGTGCGGGAGCTCAAGAGACCCAGTACTTC
TRBV24-1	NA	TRBJ1-6	TRBD1	CATSGTGLGPLHF	TGTGCCACCAGCGGGACAGGGCTGGGTCCCCTCCACTTT
TRBV27	NA	TRBJ2-5	NA	CASSFRGYQETQYF	TGTGCCAGCAGTTTCAGGGGATACCAAGAGACCCAGTACTTC
TRBV5-4	NA	TRBJ1-2	TRBD1	CASSYITGDYGYTF	TGTGCCAGCAGCTACATAACAGGGGACTATGGCTACACCTTC
TRBV5-1	NA	TRBJ1-4	TRBD1	CASRRDRNEKLFF	TGCGCCAGCAGAAGGGACAGGAATGAAAAACTGTTTTTT
TRBV6-6	NA	TRBJ2-1	NA	CASSSIFGGLYNEQFF	TGTGCCAGCAGTTCGATCTTTGGCGGGCTCTACAATGAGCAGTTCTTC
TRBV15	NA	TRBJ2-7	NA	CATSKGIGTDLHYEQYF	TGTGCCACCAGCAAGGGTATCGGGACTGATCTACACTACGAGCAGTACTTC
TRBV14	NA	TRBJ1-2	NA	CASSQDFRGRTYGYTF	TGTGCCAGCAGCCAAGATTTCAGGGGCAGGACCTATGGCTACACCTTC
TRBV28	once	TRBJ2-7	TRBD2	CASSFGGSSYEQYF	TGTGCCAGCAGTTTCGGGGGGAGCTCCTACGAGCAGTACTTC
TRBV7-2	NA	TRBJ2-3	NA	CASSLPPRGPSTDTQYF	TGTGCCAGCAGCTTGCCCCCCAGGGGACCTAGCACAGATACGCAGTATTTT
TRBV19	NA	TRBJ1-6	NA	CASTFGSPPHF	TGTGCCAGTACCTTCGGTTCACCCCCCCACTTT
TRBV19	NA	TRBJ2-1	TRBD2	CASSIGTSVNEQFF	TGTGCCAGTAGTATAGGTACTAGCGTTAATGAGCAGTTCTTC
TRBV19	NA	TRBJ2-1	NA	CASSMGSSIIAEQFF	TGTGCCAGTAGTATGGGGTCTAGCATAATCGCTGAGCAGTTCTTC